This TCR beta chain was retrieved from a study of sequential checkpoint blockade in melanoma. The CDR3 is 14 amino acids. CDR1 is MGHRA and CDR2 is YSYEKL in the germline V gene. Repertoires were generated with immunoSEQ multiplex PCR, while TCRdb's copy carries only in-frame clones and drops some. The data contain about 22,000 clones, over 80% of them singletons. As concerns this clone: The junction departs from germline at one end; a sequencing error may be responsible.

Indicated treatment: randomized to nivolumab then ipilimumab (arm A) or the reverse (arm B). This clonotype was obtained from a human donor with melanoma. The sequencing used CD8+ T cells sorted from blood (inferred from file names), collected from a patient given nivolumab and ipilimumab in sequence. The rearrangement joins TRBV4-1 to TRBJ2-7, with D perhaps TRBD2 (6 bases). DNA for the CDR3: TGTGCCAGCAGCCAAGAGCGGGTAACCTACGAGCAGTACTTC. It encodes CASSQERVTYEQYF.